The present T cell receptor (beta chain) was sequenced within a study of CD8 T cell repertoires and HIV-1 epitope variants. Study background: Twenty-five autologous and known Gag and Nef epitope variant peptides each stimulated T cells separately. Controls included no peptide, Ebola AY9 epitope, and a CMV, EBV, flu pool. Epitopes were three Gag families plus Nef HW9 and YT9.

Generated by immunoSEQ multiplex PCR, the TCRdb table keeps only in-frame clones and is missing some. Here the sample spans roughly 100,000 clones, roughly 81% being singletons. CDR1 and CDR2 (germline): PRHDT, FYEKMQ (reference sequence). CDR3 size: 17 residues. J gave up 5 bases and V 0 bases, and 11 bases lay outside the gene matches. Sequencing input: uncultured baseline CD8+ T cells from peripheral blood mononuclear cells (PBMCs). The source of this sequence is a male donor with HIV. This sequence joins TRBV13 and TRBJ2-7, with 9 bases identical to TRBD2. DNA for the CDR3: TGTGCCAGCAGCTTAGGCCACAGGCGGGAGGGCCGAAACGAGCAGTACTTC. This encodes CASSLGHRREGRNEQYF.